This TCR beta chain appears in the sequencing data of a study of siplizumab effects on memory and regulatory T cells. Overall study results and limits: Confirmation that proliferating Tregs from siplizumab cultures had suppressive function was not obtained.

In regard to this clone: Its antigen is currently unknown.

TCRdb's copy holds only in-frame clones and misses some; the assay was immunoSEQ multiplex PCR. The repertoire includes 50,000 to 70,000 clones, 96% of them detected once, and 0.095% sits in the top ten. Trimming took 6 bases from V and 5 from J, leaving 11 bases between them. The V gene's germline CDR1 is SGHAT and CDR2 FQNNGV. CDR3 size: 12 residues. The J gene is TRBJ2-7, the V gene TRBV11-2; D not resolved. The receptor was derived from a human donor in good health. Sequencing was performed on naive CD8+ T cells sorted from blood. The DNA of the CDR3 is TGTGCCAGCAGGGAACCGGGCGACGAGCAGTACTTC. This sequence encodes CASREPGDEQYF.